These 26 T cell receptor beta chains were sequenced from one sample in a study of blood T cell repertoires in COVID-19. The assay was immunoSEQ multiplex PCR, and TCRdb's table has in-frame clones only and misses some. This sample has approximately 94,000 clones, with more than 65% found just once. The sequencing sample was made of peripheral blood. The origin of the receptors is a man between 60 and 70 years old with acute or convalescent COVID-19.

V usage is TRBV18 and J usage is TRBJ2-1; 8 bases align to TRBD1. Looked up from germline, CDR1 is KGHSH and CDR2 is LQKENI. The CDR3 is 16 residues long. J gave up 5 bases and V 4 bases, and 10 bases lay outside the gene matches. CDR3 amino acids: CASSLRTGRRDNEQFF. The DNA for the CDR3 is TGTGCCAGCTCACTTCGGACAGGGCGTCGGGACAATGAGCAGTTCTTC.

This rearrangement joins TRBV19 to TRBJ1-1, with a weak D call TRBD1 (5 bases). V lost 2 bases to trimming and J lost 5 bases, with 9 bases between them. Germline V gene lookup returns CDR1 LNHDA and CDR2 SQIVND (reference sequence). CDR3 length equals 13 residues. The CDR3 DNA is TGTGCCAGTAGTATAACGGCAGGGACTGAAGCTTTCTTT. Translating it yields CASSITAGTEAFF.

The gene calls are TRBV6-1 and TRBJ2-7, with 7 bases matching TRBD1. This CDR3 is 16 amino acids long. Trimming took 2 bases from V and 3 from J; bases not matched to a gene: 10. Per the germline V gene, CDR1 is MNHNS and CDR2 is SASEGT. CDR3 amino acids: CASSEPLGQFLYEQYF. The CDR3 DNA is TGTGCCAGCAGTGAACCTCTGGGACAGTTCCTCTACGAGCAGTACTTC.

The DNA for the CDR3 is TGTGCCAGCAGTTACTCAGGGGGCAATCGTGGCTACACCTTC. Translated: CASSYSGGNRGYTF. The V call is TRBV6-5, the J call TRBJ1-2; 7 nucleotides line up with TRBD1. The CDR3 covers 14 residues. Germline V gene lookup returns CDR1 MNHEY and CDR2 SVGAGI. V dropped 0 bases and J dropped 7; count of bases not matched to a gene: 5.

The chain is built from TRBV2 and TRBJ1-5, with 7 positions matching TRBD1. Germline loops: CDR1 SNHLY, CDR2 FYNNEI. The CDR3 loop spans 15 amino acids. The trim removed 7 bases at V and 3 bases at J, leaving 9 bases unmatched. The CDR3 bases are TGTGCCAGCATGTACCAGACAGGGACCAATCAGCCCCAGCATTTT. The encoded protein is CASMYQTGTNQPQHF.

The chain recombines TRBV18 with TRBJ1-1, with TRBD1 as a possible D gene (5 bases). Trimming shortened V by 6 bases and J by 1 base, and 12 bases separated the two germline ends. This CDR3 contains 14 residues. Germline V lookup: CDR1 KGHSH, CDR2 LQKENI. CDR3 bases: TGTGCCAGCTCCTCCCAAGGGGCGAACACTGAAGCTTTCTTT. Translating gives CASSSQGANTEAFF.

This clone turned up a few times. Here the CDR3 DNA reads TGTGCCAGCCGGGGCGGGGGGAGCTCCTATAATTCACCCCTCCACTTT. Translating gives CASRGGGSSYNSPLHF. V gene TRBV27 combines with J gene TRBJ1-6, with D perhaps matching TRBD1 (5 bases). Germline V gene sequence: CDR1 MNHEY, CDR2 SMNVEV (reference sequence). The CDR3 is made up of 16 amino acids. V gave up 8 bases and J gave up 0 bases, with 14 bases separating them.

This chain connects TRBV9 to TRBJ1-6; tentative D call: TRBD1 (5 bases). Looked up from germline, CDR1 is SGDLS and CDR2 is YYNGEE. This CDR3 is 17 amino acids long. The V end was cut by 3 bases, the J end by 0 bases, with 13 bases between. The CDR3 sequence: CASSGDSDGSYNSPLHF. CDR3 coding DNA: TGTGCCAGCAGCGGAGACAGTGATGGCTCCTATAATTCACCCCTCCACTTT.

CDR3 bases: TGTGCCAGCAGCCCCCGCAGTTTTGGCGGGGGGTCCCATGAGCAGTTCTTC. Translating gives CASSPRSFGGGSHEQFF. This chain links TRBV7-6 with TRBJ2-1; TRBD2 agrees at 8 bases. The germline V gene encodes CDR1 SGHVS and CDR2 FNYEAQ. Trimming cost V 5 bases and J 8 bases; bases outside gene matches: 17. The CDR3 is 17 amino acids.

This chain links TRBV7-2 with TRBJ1-2; D not certain. The CDR3 spans 15 residues. The V gene lost 1 base and the J gene lost 8 bases, with 17 bases spanning the gap. Germline CDR1 SGHTA, CDR2 FQGNSA. CDR3 nucleotide sequence: TGTGCCAGCAGCTTAGTCTTTACAGACCCCCGGGGCTACACCTTC. This sequence encodes CASSLVFTDPRGYTF. Drawing the rest from reference TRBV7-2 and TRBJ1-2, the complete variable domain is GAGVSQSPSNKVTEKGKDVELRCDPISGHTALYWYRQSLGQGLEFLIYFQGNSAPDKSGLPSDRFSAERTGGSVSTLTIQRTQQEDSAVYLCASSLVFTDPRGYTFGSGTRLTVV.

The chain carries TRBV28 and TRBJ2-1; a weak D match, TRBD1 (7 bases). The germline V gene encodes CDR1 MDHEN and CDR2 SYDVKM. This CDR3 region has 14 residues. The germline V and J ends were trimmed by 6 bases and 9 bases, with 18 bases remaining between them. CDR3 residues: CASSGYQGGGEQFF. In DNA, the CDR3 is TGTGCCAGCAGCGGGTATCAGGGGGGTGGTGAGCAGTTCTTC.

The chain has TRBV7-4 and TRBJ2-7; tentative D call: TRBD1 (5 bases). Trimming shortened V by 2 bases and J by 2 bases, and 19 bases separated the two germline ends. This CDR3 has 17 amino acids. CDR1 and CDR2 from the germline V gene are SGHVT and SQSDAQ. The CDR3 DNA reads TGTGCCAGCAGCTTAACCCGCAGGGTGGTTAATCCCTACGAGCAGTACTTC. It specifies CASSLTRRVVNPYEQYF. The whole variable domain, remainder taken from reference TRBV7-4 and TRBJ2-7, is GAGVSQSPRYKVAKRGRDVALRCDSISGHVTLYWYRQTLGQGSEVLTYSQSDAQRDKSGRPSGRFSAERPERSVSTLKIQRTEQGDSAVYLCASSLTRRVVNPYEQYFGPGTRLTVT.

Points on this clone: At one end the junction does not follow the germline gene, possibly because of a read error. The chain is built from TRBV7-9 and TRBJ2-1, with 10 bases lining up with TRBD1. Germline assignment: CDR1 SEHNR and CDR2 FQNEAQ (reference sequence). The CDR3 sequence is 16 residues long. The CDR3 nucleotides are TGTGCCAGCAGCTTTGCGACAGGGGGCTCCCACAATGAGCAGTTCTTC. It specifies CASSFATGGSHNEQFF. Together with reference TRBV7-9 and TRBJ2-1, the CDR3 gives the full variable domain: DTGVSQNPRHKITKRGQNVTFRCDPISEHNRLYWYRQTLGQGPEFLTYFQNEAQLEKSRLLSDRFSAERPKGSFSTLEIQRTEQGDSAMYLCASSFATGGSHNEQFFGPGTRLTVL.

This clone came up a few times. The chain uses TRBV2 and TRBJ1-1; 8 nucleotides match TRBD1. Trimming took 4 bases from V and 2 from J; bases not matched to a gene: 3. The germline V gene has CDR1 SNHLY and CDR2 FYNNEI. The CDR3 spans 14 residues. In nucleotides, the CDR3 is TGTGCCAGCAGTGGGCAGGGGGCAAACACTGAAGCTTTCTTT. Protein sequence: CASSGQGANTEAFF.

This clone came up a few times. The chain is built from TRBV29-1 and TRBJ1-2; 9 bases are shared with TRBD1. Germline assignment: CDR1 SQVTM and CDR2 ANQGSEA. The CDR3 is 15 residues long. J lost 6 bases, V lost 5 bases, and 13 bases had no gene match. For the CDR3, the DNA is TGCAGCGTTACTTCTCCGGGACAGGGAGGAGATGGCTACACCTTC. It yields the protein CSVTSPGQGGDGYTF.

This clone was detected once. The chain couples TRBV11-2 to TRBJ1-2; 8 nucleotides align to TRBD1. Germline V CDR1 and CDR2: SGHAT, FQNNGV. This CDR3 is built from 15 residues. J was trimmed by 4 bases and V by 0 bases; bases with no gene match: 4. The CDR3 DNA follows: TGTGCCAGCAGCTTAGACAGGGGGCTCGGCTATGGCTACACCTTC. Its translation is CASSLDRGLGYGYTF.

The genes are TRBV3-1 (or the pseudogene TRBV3-2) and TRBJ1-2; 7 nucleotides agree with TRBD1. Germline V CDR1 and CDR2: LGHDT, YNNKEL (reference sequence). With V trimmed by 4 bases and J by 5 bases, 4 bases remained unmatched. The length of the CDR3 is 13 residues. In DNA, the CDR3 is TGTGCCAGCAGCCCGCAGACAGGGTATGGCTACACCTTC. It specifies CASSPQTGYGYTF.

The chain couples TRBV27 to TRBJ2-1; D unclear. V was pared by 5 bases and J by 0 bases, with 14 bases between. Germline assignment: CDR1 MNHEY and CDR2 SMNVEV (reference sequence). This CDR3 comprises 16 residues. Here the CDR3 reads CASSVNSRLSYNEQFF. DNA for the CDR3: TGTGCCAGCAGTGTTAACTCGCGGCTCTCCTACAATGAGCAGTTCTTC.

This clone was seen more than once but under ten times. The rearrangement uses TRBV3-1 (or the pseudogene TRBV3-2) and TRBJ1-4, with TRBD1 matching over 9 bases. Germline loops: CDR1 LGHDT, CDR2 YNNKEL (reference sequence). J lost 7 bases, V lost 2 bases, and 5 bases had no gene match. The CDR3 spans 15 residues. CDR3 region: CASSQNRGLGEKLFF. The DNA of the CDR3 is TGTGCCAGCAGCCAAAACAGGGGGCTTGGTGAAAAACTGTTTTTT.

The chain links TRBV2 to TRBJ2-7; TRBD2 matches at 10 bases. The CDR3 has 14 amino acids. V trimming: 8 bases; J trimming: 4 bases; junction bases outside the gene matches: 8. The V gene's germline CDR1 is SNHLY and CDR2 FYNNEI. CDR3 loop: CASERTSGLYEQYV. In DNA, the CDR3 is TGTGCCAGCGAGAGGACTAGCGGTTTATACGAGCAGTACGTC.

In nucleotides, the CDR3 is TGTGCCAGCTCACCACCTGGGACAGTTAACAATCAGCCCCAGCATTTT. It codes for CASSPPGTVNNQPQHF. The V call is TRBV18, the J call TRBJ1-5, with TRBD1 matching over 7 bases. Trimming cost V 0 bases and J 3 bases; bases outside gene matches: 5. This CDR3 is 16 amino acids long. CDR1 and CDR2 from the germline V gene are KGHSH and LQKENI.

The chain is built from TRBV7-2 and TRBJ1-2; 8 bases map to TRBD1. Trimming at V came to 1 base and at J to 1 base, leaving 8 bases not matched to a gene. The CDR3 runs 17 residues. Per the germline V gene, CDR1 is SGHTA and CDR2 is FQGNSA. CDR3 in DNA: TGTGCCAGCAGCTTAGGACAGGGGCGCTCCATTAACTATGGCTACACCTTC. Its translation is CASSLGQGRSINYGYTF. The full variable domain, with the rest looked up from reference TRBV7-2 and TRBJ1-2, is GAGVSQSPSNKVTEKGKDVELRCDPISGHTALYWYRQSLGQGLEFLIYFQGNSAPDKSGLPSDRFSAERTGGSVSTLTIQRTQQEDSAVYLCASSLGQGRSINYGYTFGSGTRLTVV.

The J gene is TRBJ2-5, the V gene TRBV15; D may be TRBD2 (7 bases). Germline-derived CDR1 and CDR2 are LNHNV and YYDKDF (reference sequence). V lost 1 base to trimming and J lost 4 bases, with 10 bases between them. The CDR3 has 14 amino acids. CDR3 nucleotide sequence: TGTGCCACCAGCAGAGGGGGAGGGGGAGAGACCCAGTACTTC. Residues: CATSRGGGGETQYF.

The chain joins TRBV6-2 or TRBV6-3 to TRBJ1-2, with 8 bases matching TRBD1. Germline V gene lookup returns CDR1 MNHEY and CDR2 SVGEGT. V gave up 0 bases and J gave up 12 bases; unmatched junction bases: 6. This CDR3 has 13 amino acids. CDR3 DNA sequence: TGTGCCAGCAGTTACTCGACAGGGGCCTCCCACACCTTC. Translating it yields CASSYSTGASHTF.

This clone was detected a few times. This chain joins TRBV19 and TRBJ1-6; weak D call: TRBD1 (5 bases). Germline V gene sequence: CDR1 LNHDA, CDR2 SQIVND (reference sequence). The CDR3 is 14 residues long. V shed 9 bases and J shed 10 bases, with 19 bases lying between them. CDR3 bases: TGTGCCAGCCCCCGGGCGCAGGGTGGATCACCCCTCCACTTT. Translating it yields CASPRAQGGSPLHF.

The V and J genes are TRBV3-1 (or the pseudogene TRBV3-2) and TRBJ2-7; 10 nucleotides agree with TRBD2. The CDR3 consists of 15 residues. Germline lookup yields CDR1 LGHDT and CDR2 YNNKEL (reference sequence). V lost 1 base and J lost 9; bases outside the gene matches: 9. The CDR3, as DNA: TGTGCCAGCAGCCAAGGGACTAGCGGACCCCTCGCGCAGTACGTC. The encoded protein is CASSQGTSGPLAQYV.